This T cell receptor delta chain was sequenced in a study of gamma-delta T cells after stem cell transplantation. A few counts support this clone. TCRdb reanalysed the RT-PCR reads with CATT. The repertoire holds roughly 5,400 delta-chain clones, with approximately 9.9% as singletons. The sample was gamma-delta T cells. This TCR was sampled from a human donor. It is not recorded whose cells these are; they may come from a transplant donor.

CDR3 in amino acids: CACDSLGDTPDRKLIF. CDR3 in DNA: TGTGCCTGTGACAGCCTAGGGGATACTCCCGATCGTAAACTCATCTTT. This rearrangement joins TRDV2 to TRDJ1; 8 bases are a match to TRDD3. CDR3 length: 16 residues. Unmatched junction bases numbered 14, after V lost 2 bases and J lost 7 bases. The germline V gene has CDR1 GEAIGNYY and CDR2 EKD.